The source of this TCR beta chain is a study of graft-versus-host responses after intestinal transplantation. The wider study: Each patient got anti-thymocyte globulin induction, then tacrolimus and steroids for around three years. Study-wide results and limits: Some patients had graft-donor T cell macrochimerism. In their allografts, the ratios of graft-versus-host to host-versus-graft T cell clones were high. Recipient marrow harbored GvH clones, some of which surfaced first in ileum or blood. With peak circulating GvH clone levels came an association with early post-transplant HvG declines.

With respect to this clone: Its antigen is unidentified.

Repertoires were generated with immunoSEQ multiplex PCR, while TCRdb's copy carries only in-frame clones and drops some. The sample lists about 97,000 clones, over 75% occurring once. The V gene's germline CDR1 is SGHTA and CDR2 FQGNSA. The CDR3 consists of 13 residues. Trimming removed 5 bases at V and 6 bases at J, with 10 bases between. This sequence originates from a human patient who received an intestinal transplant, so some T cells may come from the graft donor. This specimen was PBMCs, taken about 450 days after intestinal transplant. This rearrangement joins TRBV7-2 to TRBJ2-2, with D perhaps TRBD1 or TRBD2 (5 bases each). The CDR3 loop reads CASSPWDAGELFF. The CDR3 DNA reads TGTGCCAGCAGCCCGTGGGACGCCGGGGAGCTGTTTTTT.